The rows below give T cell receptor beta chains drawn from one sample of a study of PD-1 blockade in mismatch repair-deficient tumors. The assay was immunoSEQ multiplex PCR, and TCRdb's table has in-frame clones only and misses some. Among some 84,000 clones, 81% were seen once, and the ten largest hold about 2.6%. Sequences were derived from peripheral blood, sampled 12 weeks after starting pembrolizumab. These receptors were collected from an adult with mismatch repair-deficient cancer. Both conserved end residues are part of each CDR3. A D gene is named only where the DNA matches it firmly. The listing skips clone size in some rows; elsewhere it reads once, few, many or a size class.

>TRBV30|TRBJ1-2|TRBD1|NA
CAWSAGQGYYGYTF
TGTGCCTGGAGTGCGGGACAGGGTTACTATGGCTACACCTTC
>TRBV6-1|TRBJ1-5|NA|NA
CASLGGLNQPQHF
TGTGCCAGCCTAGGAGGGTTGAATCAGCCCCAGCATTTT
>TRBV6-5|TRBJ1-3|NA|NA
CASRRGSGNTIYF
TGTGCCAGCAGACGGGGCTCTGGAAACACCATATATTTT
>TRBV10-3|TRBJ2-3|NA|NA
CAITTYSASTDTQYF
TGTGCCATCACCACTTATTCGGCTAGCACAGATACGCAGTATTTT
>TRBV7-9|TRBJ2-6|TRBD2|NA
CASSLTSGRASGANVLTF
TGTGCCAGCAGTTTAACTAGCGGGAGGGCGTCTGGGGCCAACGTCCTGACTTTC
>TRBV5-1|TRBJ2-5|TRBD2|NA
CATNAGTSGETQYF
TGCGCGACCAATGCAGGGACTAGCGGAGAGACCCAGTACTTC
>TRBV10-3|TRBJ2-7|TRBD2|NA
CAISESGGRVYEQYF
TGTGCCATCAGTGAGTCTGGCGGGAGAGTGTACGAGCAGTACTTC
>TRBV19|TRBJ2-2|NA|once
CASMGQNTGELFF
TGTGCCAGTATGGGCCAGAACACCGGGGAGCTGTTTTTT
>TRBV30|TRBJ1-2|NA|few
CAWSLLGHNYGYTF
TGTGCCTGGAGTCTTCTGGGTCATAACTATGGCTACACCTTC
>TRBV19|TRBJ1-2|NA|NA
CASSIYGQRNYGYTF
TGTGCCAGTAGTATATACGGGCAGCGTAACTATGGCTACACCTTC
>TRBV7-3|TRBJ2-2|TRBD2|NA
CASSPSLVGTSGRSGELFF
TGTGCCAGCAGCCCCTCCTTGGTCGGGACTAGCGGGAGGTCCGGGGAGCTGTTTTTT
>TRBV7-9|TRBJ2-6|NA|NA
CAKSTGVGANVLTF
TGTGCCAAATCAACGGGGGTCGGGGCCAACGTCCTGACTTTC
>TRBV6-6|TRBJ1-1|NA|NA
CASREDGNTEAFF
TGTGCCAGCAGAGAGGACGGGAACACTGAAGCTTTCTTT
>TRBV27|TRBJ2-1|TRBD2|NA
CASSFLAGGGYNEQFF
TGTGCCAGCAGTTTTCTAGCGGGAGGGGGATACAATGAGCAGTTCTTC
>TRBV5-5|TRBJ1-4|TRBD1|NA
CASSLEGALVEKLFF
TGTGCCAGCAGCTTGGAGGGGGCCCTAGTTGAAAAACTGTTTTTT
>TRBV11-3|TRBJ1-1|NA|NA
CASSPLNTEAFF
TGTGCCAGCAGCCCCTTGAACACTGAAGCTTTCTTT